The next 9 T cell receptor beta chains were all read from a single sample in a study of blood T cell repertoires in COVID-19. Produced via immunoSEQ multiplex PCR; TCRdb's table is partial and in-frame only. The sample includes tens of thousands of clones, roughly 94% of them seen just once. The sequencing sample was made of peripheral blood. Receptors were obtained from a human donor with active COVID-19. The donor label of this sample is uncertain.

This chain links TRBV29-1 with TRBJ1-1; D is ambiguous. There are 11 residues in the CDR3. The V and J ends lost 3 bases and 3 bases respectively, with 5 bases between them. Germline CDR1 is SQVTM and CDR2 is ANQGSEA. CDR3 DNA sequence: TGCAGCGTTGAGGGCGACACTGAAGCTTTCTTT. It translates to CSVEGDTEAFF.

The genes are TRBV6-5 and TRBJ1-2, with 7 nucleotides matching TRBD1. The germline V gene has CDR1 MNHEY and CDR2 SVGAGI. V lost 4 bases to trimming and J lost 7 bases; unmatched junction nucleotides: 9. The CDR3 sequence is 14 residues long. Here the CDR3 reads CASSSRQGGVGYTF. CDR3 DNA: TGTGCCAGCAGTTCCCGACAGGGCGGAGTTGGCTACACCTTC.

This clone was observed a single time. The V call is TRBV9, the J call TRBJ2-1, with 11 bases that match TRBD2. Trimming removed 2 bases from V and 7 bases from J; junction bases left unmatched: 5. The germline V gene has CDR1 SGDLS and CDR2 YYNGEE. CDR3 size: 15 residues. The CDR3 bases are TGTGCCAGCAGCGTTAGCGGGGGGGCCTCGAATGAGCAGTTCTTC. Protein product: CASSVSGGASNEQFF.

This sequence joins TRBV7-8 and TRBJ2-7, with D maybe TRBD1 (7 bases). The V end was cut by 4 bases, the J end by 5 bases, with 18 bases between. Per the germline V gene, CDR1 is SGHVS and CDR2 is FQNEAQ. The CDR3 totals 15 residues. CDR3 protein: CASSYPGGGGNEQYF. The CDR3, as DNA: TGTGCCAGCAGCTACCCCGGAGGGGGCGGGAACGAGCAGTACTTC.

The chain has TRBV7-2 and TRBJ2-7, with 9 bases identical to TRBD1. CDR1 and CDR2 (germline): SGHTA, FQGNSA. The CDR3 is 15 residues long. The J segment lost 5 bases and the V segment lost 2 bases, leaving 7 bases of the junction unmatched. The CDR3 nucleotides read TGTGCCAGCAGCTTAAAGGGACAGGGCAGCCACGAGCAGTACTTC. It yields the protein CASSLKGQGSHEQYF.

This clone has a handful of counts. J is TRBJ1-4 and V is TRBV6-5; D remains unclear. In germline, CDR1 is MNHEY, CDR2 SVGAGI. Trimming stripped 8 bases from V and 7 bases from J, with 17 bases between. The CDR3 loop spans 14 amino acids. CDR3 residues: CASSATRRSEKLFF. DNA of the CDR3: TGTGCCAGCTCTGCGACAAGGCGTAGTGAAAAACTGTTTTTT.

The chain combines TRBV5-1 with TRBJ2-3, with 13 bases that match TRBD2. Trimming took 7 bases from V and 0 from J; bases not matched to a gene: 2. This CDR3 comprises 15 residues. Germline V lookup: CDR1 SGHRS, CDR2 YFSETQ. In DNA, the CDR3 is TGCGCCAGCCAGGGACTAGCGGGGAGCACAGATACGCAGTATTTT. Translated, it gives CASQGLAGSTDTQYF.

The V and J genes are TRBV9 and TRBJ2-7; unclear D gene. The CDR3 has 15 amino acids. The germline CDR1 and CDR2 sequences are SGDLS and YYNGEE. The ends were cut back, 0 bases at V and 2 bases at J, with 12 bases in the middle. CDR3 protein: CASSVGPGPPYEQYF. CDR3 bases: TGTGCCAGCAGCGTAGGCCCAGGTCCGCCCTACGAGCAGTACTTC.

This clone was seen just once. The chain has TRBV13 and TRBJ2-5; 8 bases match TRBD2. The ends lost 2 bases at V and 4 bases at J; junction bases unmatched: 6. From germline, CDR1 is PRHDT and CDR2 FYEKMQ (reference sequence). The CDR3 spans 15 residues. The CDR3 region is CASSLFGGAGETQYF. CDR3 DNA sequence: TGTGCCAGCAGCTTATTCGGGGGGGCCGGAGAGACCCAGTACTTC.